This TCR beta chain is drawn from a study of blood T cell repertoires in COVID-19. This CDR3 is built from 14 residues. Between the trimmed V and J ends, which lost 3 bases and 2 bases, there was a span of 10 bases. CDR1 is LGHDT and CDR2 is YNNKEL in the germline V gene (reference sequence). The protocol was immunoSEQ multiplex PCR, while the TCRdb copy is restricted to in-frame clones and leaves out a portion. This sample carries approximately 110,000 clones, about 80% of them seen once, and the ten largest clones take about 6.6%. Material: peripheral blood. The chain carries TRBV3-1 (or the pseudogene TRBV3-2) and TRBJ1-2; D is unclear. The receptor was derived from a woman aged 45-65 years with acute or convalescent COVID-19. CDR3 in DNA: TGTGCCAGCAGCCATCGAGTAGAGAACTATGGCTACACCTTC. It encodes CASSHRVENYGYTF.